The clone carrying this TCR beta chain was observed at least ten times. Its antigen remains unidentified. This specimen comes from a study of T-cell reconstitution after alpha-beta-depleted transplantation in children. A library of TCRbeta sequences, prepared with unique molecular identifiers, was generated. TCRdb analysed the PCR reads with MiXCR anew, one entry per CDR3 protein. This sample yields approximately 630,000 distinct CDR3 sequences, of which about an eighth are seen a single time; 0.75% to 0.85% belongs to the top ten. The study's findings and limits: Two months or so post-transplant, alpha-beta T cells reportedly derived from several hundred expanded graft clones. Surviving thymic progenitors and recipient T cells were the source of high TCRbeta diversity at day 60 in some patients.

Trimming took 7 bases from V and 0 from J, leaving 9 bases between them. The CDR3 loop spans 14 amino acids. The germline CDR1 and CDR2 sequences are ENHRY and SYGVKD. This specimen consisted of PBMCs, obtained before TCRalphabeta/CD19-depleted stem cell transplant. This TCR was recovered from a girl aged 2 to 9 with congenital amegakaryocytic thrombocytopenia, due to receive a stem cell transplant. The chain links TRBV10-3 to TRBJ2-2; tentative D call: TRBD2 (6 bases). The CDR3 reads CAIKGLPNTGELFF. In DNA form, the CDR3 reads TGTGCCATCAAGGGACTTCCGAACACCGGGGAGCTGTTTTTT.